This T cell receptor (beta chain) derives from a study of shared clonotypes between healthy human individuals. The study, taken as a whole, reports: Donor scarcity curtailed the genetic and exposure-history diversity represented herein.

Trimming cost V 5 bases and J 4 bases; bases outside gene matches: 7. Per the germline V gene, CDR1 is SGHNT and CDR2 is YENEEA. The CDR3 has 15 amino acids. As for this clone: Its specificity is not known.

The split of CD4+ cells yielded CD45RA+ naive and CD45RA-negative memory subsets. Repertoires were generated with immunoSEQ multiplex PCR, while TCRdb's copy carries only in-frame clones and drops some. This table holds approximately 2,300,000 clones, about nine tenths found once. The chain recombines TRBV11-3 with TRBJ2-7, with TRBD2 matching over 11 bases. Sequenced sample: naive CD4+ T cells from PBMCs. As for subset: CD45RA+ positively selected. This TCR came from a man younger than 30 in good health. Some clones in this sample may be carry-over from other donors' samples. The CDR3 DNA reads TGTGCCAGCAGCCCAACACTAGCGGGAGTTTACGAGCAGTACTTC. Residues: CASSPTLAGVYEQYF.